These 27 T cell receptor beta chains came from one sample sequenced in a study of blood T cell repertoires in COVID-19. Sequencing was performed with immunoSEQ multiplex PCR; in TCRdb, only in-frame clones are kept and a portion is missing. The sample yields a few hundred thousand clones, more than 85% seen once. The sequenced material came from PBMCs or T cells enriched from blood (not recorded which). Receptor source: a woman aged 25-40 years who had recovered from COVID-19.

CDR3 residues: CASSLRTAPLNSGANVLTF. CDR3 nucleotides: TGTGCCAGCAGTTTAAGGACAGCCCCCCTGAACTCTGGGGCCAACGTCCTGACTTTC. This chain uses TRBV27 with TRBJ2-6; perhaps TRBD1 as D (6 bases). V gave up 2 bases and J gave up 0 bases, with 17 bases separating them. From germline, CDR1 is MNHEY and CDR2 SMNVEV (reference sequence). CDR3 size: 19 residues.

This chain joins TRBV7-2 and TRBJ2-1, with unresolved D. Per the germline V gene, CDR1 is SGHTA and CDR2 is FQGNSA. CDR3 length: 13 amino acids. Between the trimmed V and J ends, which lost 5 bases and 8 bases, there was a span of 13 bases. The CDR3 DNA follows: TGTGCCAGCAGCCCCTACGCGGTCGATGAGCAGTTCTTC. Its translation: CASSPYAVDEQFF. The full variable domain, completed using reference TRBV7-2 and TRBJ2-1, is GAGVSQSPSNKVTEKGKDVELRCDPISGHTALYWYRQSLGQGLEFLIYFQGNSAPDKSGLPSDRFSAERTGGSVSTLTIQRTQQEDSAVYLCASSPYAVDEQFFGPGTRLTVL.

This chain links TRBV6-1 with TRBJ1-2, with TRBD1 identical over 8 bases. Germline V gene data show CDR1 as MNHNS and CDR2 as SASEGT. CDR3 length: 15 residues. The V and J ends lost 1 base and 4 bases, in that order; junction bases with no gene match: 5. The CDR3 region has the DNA TGTGCCAGCAGTGAAGTAAGACAGGGGATCTATGGCTACACCTTC. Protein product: CASSEVRQGIYGYTF.

The CDR3 DNA reads TGTGCCAGCAGGCCTAGCGGCCCCTACGAGCAGTACTTC. Its translation is CASRPSGPYEQYF. The rearrangement uses TRBV27 and TRBJ2-7; TRBD2 matches 7 bases. V lost 6 bases to trimming and J lost 2 bases; unmatched junction nucleotides: 4. Germline lookup yields CDR1 MNHEY and CDR2 SMNVEV (reference sequence). The CDR3 is made up of 13 amino acids.

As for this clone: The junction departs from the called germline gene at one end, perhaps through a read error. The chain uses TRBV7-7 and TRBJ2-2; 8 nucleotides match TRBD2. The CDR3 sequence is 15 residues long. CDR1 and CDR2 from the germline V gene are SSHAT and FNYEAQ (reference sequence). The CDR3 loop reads CASSLERGPFGELFF. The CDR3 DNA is TGTGCTAGCAGCTTAGAGCGGGGGCCGTTCGGGGAGCTGTTTTTT.

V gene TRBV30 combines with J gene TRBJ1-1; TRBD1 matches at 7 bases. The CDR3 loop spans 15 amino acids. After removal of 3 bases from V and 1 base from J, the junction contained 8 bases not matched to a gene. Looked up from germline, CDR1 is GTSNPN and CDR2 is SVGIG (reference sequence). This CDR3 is CAWRYGGGRNTEAFF. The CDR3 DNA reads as TGTGCCTGGAGGTATGGAGGGGGCCGGAACACTGAAGCTTTCTTT.

The CDR3 sequence is CASSSREGRVNEQFF. The CDR3 DNA is TGTGCCAGCAGTTCCCGGGAGGGCCGAGTCAATGAGCAGTTCTTC. This rearrangement joins TRBV2 to TRBJ2-1; 8 bases line up with TRBD2. The junction had 9 bases not matched to a gene; V was cut back by 5 bases and J by 6 bases. The V gene's germline CDR1 is SNHLY and CDR2 FYNNEI. This CDR3 is 15 amino acids long. Full variable domain (remainder filled in from reference TRBV2 and TRBJ2-1): EPEVTQTPSHQVTQMGQEVILRCVPISNHLYFYWYRQILGQKVEFLVSFYNNEISEKSEIFDDQFSVERPDGSNFTLKIRSTKLEDSAMYFCASSSREGRVNEQFFGPGTRLTVL.

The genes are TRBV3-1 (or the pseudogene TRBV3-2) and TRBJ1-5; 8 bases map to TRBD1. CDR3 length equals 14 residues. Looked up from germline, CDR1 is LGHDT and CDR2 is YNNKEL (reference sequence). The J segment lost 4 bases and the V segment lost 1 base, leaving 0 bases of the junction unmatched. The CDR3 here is CASSQGDRNQPQHF. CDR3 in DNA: TGTGCCAGCAGCCAAGGGGACAGGAATCAGCCCCAGCATTTT.

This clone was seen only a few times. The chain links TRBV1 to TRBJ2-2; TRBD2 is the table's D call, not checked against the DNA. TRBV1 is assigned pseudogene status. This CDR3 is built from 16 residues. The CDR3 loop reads CTSSPASGLGTGELFF. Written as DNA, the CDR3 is TGCACCAGCAGCCCGGCTAGCGGTCTGGGGACCGGGGAGCTGTTTTTT.

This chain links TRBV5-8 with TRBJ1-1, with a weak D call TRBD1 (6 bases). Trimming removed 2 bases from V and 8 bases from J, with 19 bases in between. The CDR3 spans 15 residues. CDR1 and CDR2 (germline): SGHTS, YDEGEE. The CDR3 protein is CASSFRTEIDLEAFF. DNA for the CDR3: TGTGCCAGCAGCTTCCGGACAGAGATAGACCTAGAAGCTTTCTTT.

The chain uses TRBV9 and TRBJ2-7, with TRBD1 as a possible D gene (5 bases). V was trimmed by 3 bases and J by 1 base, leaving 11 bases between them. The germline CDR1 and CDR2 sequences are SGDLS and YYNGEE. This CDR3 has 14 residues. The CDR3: CASSALQESYEQYF. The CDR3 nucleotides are TGTGCCAGCAGCGCCTTACAGGAATCCTACGAGCAGTACTTC.

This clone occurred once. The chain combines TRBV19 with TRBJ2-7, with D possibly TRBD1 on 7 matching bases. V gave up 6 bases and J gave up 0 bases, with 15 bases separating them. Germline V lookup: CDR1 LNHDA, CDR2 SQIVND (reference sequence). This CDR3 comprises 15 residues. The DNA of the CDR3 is TGTGCCAGTAGAGACGCGGGACAGAGCTCCTACGAGCAGTACTTC. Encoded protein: CASRDAGQSSYEQYF. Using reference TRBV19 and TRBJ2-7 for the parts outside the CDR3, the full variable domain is DGGITQSPKYLFRKEGQNVTLSCEQNLNHDAMYWYRQDPGQGLRLIYYSQIVNDFQKGDIAEGYSVSREKKESFPLTVTSAQKNPTAFYLCASRDAGQSSYEQYFGPGTRLTVT.

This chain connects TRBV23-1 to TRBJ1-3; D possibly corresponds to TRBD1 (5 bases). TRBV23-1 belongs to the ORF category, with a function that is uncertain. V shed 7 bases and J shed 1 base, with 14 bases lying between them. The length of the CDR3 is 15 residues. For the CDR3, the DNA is TGCGCCAGCATTTCCCCCGGGGGGTCTGGAAACACCATATATTTT. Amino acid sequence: CASISPGGSGNTIYF.

The CDR3 loop is CASSLGDRVDEQYF. The CDR3 nucleotides are TGCGCCAGCAGCTTGGGGGACAGGGTCGACGAGCAGTACTTC. The V call is TRBV5-1, the J call TRBJ2-7, with TRBD1 matching over 9 bases. V lost 0 bases, J lost 5 bases, and 3 bases stayed unmatched. There are 14 residues in the CDR3. CDR1 and CDR2 (germline): SGHRS, YFSETQ.

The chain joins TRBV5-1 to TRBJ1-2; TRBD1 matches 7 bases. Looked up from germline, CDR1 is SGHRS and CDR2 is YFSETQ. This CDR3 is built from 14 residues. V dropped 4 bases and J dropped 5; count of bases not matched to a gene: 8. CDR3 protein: CASSARDSPYGYTF. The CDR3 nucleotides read TGCGCCAGCAGCGCCCGGGACAGCCCGTATGGCTACACCTTC.

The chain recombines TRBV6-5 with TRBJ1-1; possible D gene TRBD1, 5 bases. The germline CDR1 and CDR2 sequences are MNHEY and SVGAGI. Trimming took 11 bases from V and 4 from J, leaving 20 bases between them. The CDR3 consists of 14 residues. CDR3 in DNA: TGTGCCTCCCGAAACAGACAGTCAGCCACTGAAGCTTTCTTT. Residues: CASRNRQSATEAFF.

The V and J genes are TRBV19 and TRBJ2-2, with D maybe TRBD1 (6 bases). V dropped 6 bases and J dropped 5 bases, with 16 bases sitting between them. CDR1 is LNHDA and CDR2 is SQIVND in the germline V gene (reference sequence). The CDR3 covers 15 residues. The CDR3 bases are TGTGCCAGTAGACAGGGCCGGGGAAGGACCGGGGAGCTGTTTTTT. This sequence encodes CASRQGRGRTGELFF.

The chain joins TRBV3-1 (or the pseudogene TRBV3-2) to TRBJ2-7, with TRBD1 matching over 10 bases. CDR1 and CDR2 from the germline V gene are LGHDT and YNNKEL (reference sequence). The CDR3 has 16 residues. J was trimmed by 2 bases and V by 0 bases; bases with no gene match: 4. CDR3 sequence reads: CASSQDPGQGTYEQYF. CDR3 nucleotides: TGTGCCAGCAGCCAAGACCCGGGACAGGGGACCTACGAGCAGTACTTC.

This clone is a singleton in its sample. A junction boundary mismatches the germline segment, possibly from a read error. Here the CDR3 reads CASGQGGVETQYF. In nucleotides, the CDR3 is TGTGCCAGCGGCCAGGGGGGGGTGGAGACCCAGTACTTC. The V call is TRBV3-1 (or the pseudogene TRBV3-2), the J call TRBJ2-5; the D gene could be TRBD1 or TRBD2 (7 bases each). This CDR3 spans 13 amino acids. Germline V gene lookup returns CDR1 LGHDT and CDR2 YNNKEL (reference sequence).

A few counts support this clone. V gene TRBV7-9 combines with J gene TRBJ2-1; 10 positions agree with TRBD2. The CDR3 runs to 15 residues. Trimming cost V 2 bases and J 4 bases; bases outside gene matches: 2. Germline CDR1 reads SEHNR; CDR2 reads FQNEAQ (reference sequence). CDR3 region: CASSLTSGKYNEQFF. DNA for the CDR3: TGTGCCAGCAGCTTAACTAGCGGGAAGTACAATGAGCAGTTCTTC.

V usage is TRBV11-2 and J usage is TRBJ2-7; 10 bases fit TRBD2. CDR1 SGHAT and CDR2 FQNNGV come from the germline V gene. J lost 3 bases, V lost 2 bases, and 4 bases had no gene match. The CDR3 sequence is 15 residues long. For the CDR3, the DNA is TGTGCCAGCAGCTTACCGGGACTAGCGCACTACGAGCAGTACTTC. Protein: CASSLPGLAHYEQYF.

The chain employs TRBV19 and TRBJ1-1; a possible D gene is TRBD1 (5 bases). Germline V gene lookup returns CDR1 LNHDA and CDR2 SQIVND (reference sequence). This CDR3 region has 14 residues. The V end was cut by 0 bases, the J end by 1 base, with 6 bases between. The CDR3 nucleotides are TGTGCCAGTAGTATAGAGGGGCAGAACACTGAAGCTTTCTTT. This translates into CASSIEGQNTEAFF.

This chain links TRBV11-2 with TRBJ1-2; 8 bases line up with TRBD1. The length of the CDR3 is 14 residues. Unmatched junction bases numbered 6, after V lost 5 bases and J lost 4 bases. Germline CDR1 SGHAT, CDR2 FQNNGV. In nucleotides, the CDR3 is TGTGCCAGCAGCCCAGGGGGCGATGGCTATGGCTACACCTTC. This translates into CASSPGGDGYGYTF.

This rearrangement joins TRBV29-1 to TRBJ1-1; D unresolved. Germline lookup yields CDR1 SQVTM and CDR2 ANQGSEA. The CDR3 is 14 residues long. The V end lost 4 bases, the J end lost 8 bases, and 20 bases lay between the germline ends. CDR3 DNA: TGCAGCGTTGTTGGGCTTCTGGAGGGTTCCGAAGCTTTCTTT. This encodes CSVVGLLEGSEAFF.

The DNA for the CDR3 is TGTGCCAGCAGCTTAGGGGGCAGGGAAGCTTTCTTT. Translating it yields CASSLGGREAFF. V gene TRBV13 combines with J gene TRBJ1-1; D ambiguous. With 0 bases removed from V and 8 bases from J, the gap between germline ends came to 7 bases. The CDR3 runs to 12 residues. Germline V gene lookup returns CDR1 PRHDT and CDR2 FYEKMQ (reference sequence).

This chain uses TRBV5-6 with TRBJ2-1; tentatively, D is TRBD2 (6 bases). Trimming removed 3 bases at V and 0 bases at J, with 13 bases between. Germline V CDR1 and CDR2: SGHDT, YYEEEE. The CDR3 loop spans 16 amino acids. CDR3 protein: CASSWTTLSSYNEQFF. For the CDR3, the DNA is TGTGCCAGCAGCTGGACTACTTTGAGCTCCTACAATGAGCAGTTCTTC.

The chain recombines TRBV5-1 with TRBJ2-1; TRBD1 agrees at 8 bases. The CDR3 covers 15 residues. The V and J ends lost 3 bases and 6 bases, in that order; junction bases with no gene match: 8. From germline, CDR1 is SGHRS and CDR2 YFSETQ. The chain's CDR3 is CASSWVTGDGNEQFF. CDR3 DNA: TGCGCCAGCAGCTGGGTGACAGGGGATGGCAATGAGCAGTTCTTC.